A single sample gave rise to the 14 T cell receptor beta chains below, sequenced in a study of graft-versus-host responses after intestinal transplantation. This table comes from immunoSEQ multiplex PCR, and its TCRdb copy is limited to in-frame clones, with some not included. Of tens of thousands of clones listed, roughly 87% are singletons. The sample in question was PBMCs, obtained about 63 days after intestinal transplantation. All receptors come from a human patient who received an intestinal transplant, so some T cells may come from the graft donor.

The rearrangement uses TRBV5-1 and TRBJ2-1, with 7 bases that match TRBD1. The germline gives CDR1 SGHRS, CDR2 YFSETQ. J gave up 9 bases and V 2 bases, and 5 bases lay outside the gene matches. The CDR3 totals 13 residues. The CDR3 region has the DNA TGCGCCAGCAGCTTACCGGGACAGATTGAGCAGTTCTTC. It specifies CASSLPGQIEQFF.

The CDR3 spells CASSGEVVADTQYF. CDR3 nucleotides: TGTGCCAGCAGCGGGGAGGTGGTAGCAGATACGCAGTATTTT. This chain links TRBV7-8 with TRBJ2-3, with TRBD2 as a possible D gene (6 bases). The germline CDR1 and CDR2 sequences are SGHVS and FQNEAQ. CDR3 length: 14 amino acids. Deletions cut 5 bases from V and 4 bases from J, with 13 bases between.

The chain couples TRBV18 to TRBJ2-3; D may correspond to TRBD1 or TRBD2 (5 bases each). Germline CDR1 KGHSH, CDR2 LQKENI. This CDR3 is 14 amino acids long. The germline V and J ends were trimmed by 3 bases and 4 bases, with 11 bases remaining between them. The CDR3 loop reads CASSPGRGADTQYF. The CDR3 bases are TGTGCCAGCTCACCGGGGCGAGGGGCAGATACGCAGTATTTT.

The V and J genes are TRBV4-3 and TRBJ2-7; TRBD1 matches at 11 bases. The V and J ends lost 5 bases and 5 bases, in that order; junction bases with no gene match: 11. CDR3 length equals 16 residues. Germline V lookup: CDR1 LGHNA, CDR2 YSLEER. CDR3 coding DNA: TGCGCCAGCAGCGAGCTACCGGGACAGGGGGACGACGAGCAGTACTTC. Protein sequence: CASSELPGQGDDEQYF.

The chain links TRBV27 to TRBJ1-4, with D perhaps matching TRBD1 (5 bases). Germline V gene lookup returns CDR1 MNHEY and CDR2 SMNVEV (reference sequence). The length of the CDR3 is 14 residues. Trimming removed 5 bases at V and 8 bases at J, with 15 bases between. CDR3 amino acids: CASSPTPRGEKLFF. The CDR3 nucleotides are TGTGCCAGCAGTCCCACGCCCCGGGGCGAAAAACTGTTTTTT.

This chain uses TRBV4-1 with TRBJ2-3, with TRBD2 as a possible D gene (6 bases). V lost 0 bases to trimming and J lost 7 bases, with 17 bases between them. CDR1 is MGHRA and CDR2 is YSYEKL in the germline V gene. This CDR3 contains 16 residues. The CDR3, as DNA: TGCGCCAGCAGCCAAGAATGGGACTTCCGCCGATATACGCAGTATTTT. This translates into CASSQEWDFRRYTQYF.

This clone has just one count. The rearrangement links TRBV2 to TRBJ2-7, with D possibly being TRBD1 (5 bases). Germline CDR1 reads SNHLY; CDR2 reads FYNNEI. Trimming cost V 5 bases and J 0 bases, with 11 bases left between them. The CDR3 is made up of 14 amino acids. As DNA, the CDR3 is TGTGCCAGCAGTCAACAGGTTAGCTCCTACGAGCAGTACTTC. This translates into CASSQQVSSYEQYF.

The chain joins TRBV29-1 to TRBJ1-1; no firm D call. Trimming removed 1 base from V and 7 bases from J, with 16 bases in between. The CDR3 is 14 amino acids. Germline V lookup: CDR1 SQVTM, CDR2 ANQGSEA. The CDR3 DNA sequence: TGCAGCGTTGAAGTAGCGGCGGCGGACCTTGAAGCTTTCTTT. Encoded protein: CSVEVAAADLEAFF.

The V call is TRBV27, the J call TRBJ1-6, with TRBD1 as a possible D gene (5 bases). Germline CDR1 reads MNHEY; CDR2 reads SMNVEV (reference sequence). V lost 4 bases and J lost 14, with 18 bases in between. This CDR3 region has 14 residues. The CDR3 loop is CASSSGVGIRALHF. Here the CDR3 DNA reads TGTGCCAGCAGTTCGGGGGTCGGGATACGGGCCCTCCACTTT.

About this clone: The same CDR3 is also encoded by other DNA sequences in this sample. This chain's CDR3 is CASSKTGSQPQHF. CDR3 in DNA: TGTGCCAGCAGCAAGACAGGGTCCCAGCCCCAGCATTTT. This chain uses TRBV13 with TRBJ1-5, with 7 positions matching TRBD1. V lost 5 bases to trimming and J lost 7 bases; unmatched junction nucleotides: 5. Germline values: CDR1 PRHDT, CDR2 FYEKMQ (reference sequence). The CDR3 runs 13 residues.

The chain couples TRBV4-3 to TRBJ2-7; D is unresolved. Trimming took 0 bases from V and 2 from J, leaving 11 bases between them. The CDR3 runs 15 residues. Looked up from germline, CDR1 is LGHNA and CDR2 is YSLEER. CDR3 amino acids: CASSQDADGAYEQYF. The CDR3 bases are TGCGCCAGCAGCCAAGATGCGGACGGAGCCTACGAGCAGTACTTC.

This rearrangement joins TRBV6-4 to TRBJ1-2; possible D gene TRBD1, 5 bases. Germline CDR1 is MRHNA and CDR2 is SNTAGT. Trimming cost V 3 bases and J 6 bases, with 23 bases left between them. This CDR3 has 17 residues. The CDR3 region is CASSEFYGGEGADGYTF. The CDR3 DNA is TGTGCCAGCAGTGAATTTTACGGCGGTGAAGGGGCGGATGGCTACACCTTC.

This clone was observed a single time. This chain uses TRBV5-1 with TRBJ2-2; 8 positions agree with TRBD1. With 8 bases clipped from V and 6 bases from J, the junction kept 6 bases outside the gene matches. The CDR3 length is 13 residues. CDR1 SGHRS and CDR2 YFSETQ come from the germline V gene. This CDR3 reads CASRQGRAGELFF. The CDR3 DNA reads as TGCGCCAGTCGACAGGGGAGAGCCGGGGAGCTGTTTTTT. Together with reference TRBV5-1 and TRBJ2-2, the CDR3 gives the full variable domain: KAGVTQTPRYLIKTRGQQVTLSCSPISGHRSVSWYQQTPGQGLQFLFEYFSETQRNKGNFPGRFSGRQFSNSRSEMNVSTLELGDSALYLCASRQGRAGELFFGEGSRLTVL.

This sequence joins TRBV7-6 and TRBJ2-3; D might be TRBD2 (5 bases). Germline assignment: CDR1 SGHVS and CDR2 FNYEAQ. V gave up 1 base and J gave up 2 bases, with 13 bases separating them. This CDR3 contains 16 residues. Written as DNA, the CDR3 is TGTGCCAGCAGCTTAGAGGAAGGGAGATTCACAGATACGCAGTATTTT. It encodes CASSLEEGRFTDTQYF.